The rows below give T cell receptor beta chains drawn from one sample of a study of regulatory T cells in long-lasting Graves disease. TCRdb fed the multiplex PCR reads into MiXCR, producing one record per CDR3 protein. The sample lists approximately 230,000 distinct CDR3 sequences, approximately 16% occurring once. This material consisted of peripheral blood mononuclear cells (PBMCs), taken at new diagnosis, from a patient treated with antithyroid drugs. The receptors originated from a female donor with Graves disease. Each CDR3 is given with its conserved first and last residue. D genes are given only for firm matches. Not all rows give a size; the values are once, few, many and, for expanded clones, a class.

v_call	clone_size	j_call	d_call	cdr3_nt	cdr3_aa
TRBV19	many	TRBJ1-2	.	TGTGCCAGTACCTCCAGCGGGGCCTATGGCTACACCTTC	CASTSSGAYGYTF
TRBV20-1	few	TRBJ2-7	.	TGCAGTGTCTCGATAAGGGACGAGCAGTACTTC	CSVSIRDEQYF
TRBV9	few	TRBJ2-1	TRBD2	TGTGCCAGCAGCGCCCCCTTATCGGGAGGAATCTACAATGAGCAGTTCTTC	CASSAPLSGGIYNEQFF
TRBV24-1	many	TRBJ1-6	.	TGTGCCACCAGTGAGGGAAGCGGCGGATCACCCCTCCACTTT	CATSEGSGGSPLHF
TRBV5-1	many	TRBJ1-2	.	TGTGCCAGCAGCTCCCAGGGGAACTATGGCTACACCTTC	CASSSQGNYGYTF
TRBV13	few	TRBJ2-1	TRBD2	TGTGCCAGCAGCACCCTGGTCGGGTCTAGCGGGAGGTACAATGAGCAGTTCTTC	CASSTLVGSSGRYNEQFF
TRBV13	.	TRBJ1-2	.	TGTGCCAGCAGCTTAGTTGAGGGAGACTATGGCTACACCTTC	CASSLVEGDYGYTF
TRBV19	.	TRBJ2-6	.	TGTGCCAGTAAGGGCCCTAGGGAGTTAGGGGCCAACGTCCTGACTTTC	CASKGPRELGANVLTF
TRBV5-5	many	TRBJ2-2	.	TGTGCCAGCAGCTTGGGGCGGCGGGGGCACACCGGGGAGCTGTTTTTT	CASSLGRRGHTGELFF
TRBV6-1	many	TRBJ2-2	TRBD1	TGTGCCAGCAGTCCGACAGGGCTGGGCGGGGAGCTGTTTTTT	CASSPTGLGGELFF
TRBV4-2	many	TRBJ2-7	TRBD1	TGTGCCAGCAGCCAATTGGGACAGTCCTCGGAGCACGAGCAGTACTTC	CASSQLGQSSEHEQYF
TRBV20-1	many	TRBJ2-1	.	TGCAGTGCTTCGCCCCCGGCGGGGACCTCCTACAATGAGCAGTTCTTC	CSASPPAGTSYNEQFF
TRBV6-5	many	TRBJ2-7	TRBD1	TGTGCCAGCAGTTACTCATCCGCAGGGGACAGCGTCGAGCAGTACTTC	CASSYSSAGDSVEQYF
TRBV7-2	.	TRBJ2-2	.	TGTGCCAGCAGCTTGGGCAGCATCGCGAACACCGGGGAGCTGTTTTTT	CASSLGSIANTGELFF
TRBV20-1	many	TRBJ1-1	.	TGCAGTGCTAGGGCCGGGACACAAAACACTGAAGCTTTCTTT	CSARAGTQNTEAFF
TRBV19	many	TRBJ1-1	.	TGTGCCCCCCTTCGGAAAGGGATGAACACTGAAGCTTTCTTT	CAPLRKGMNTEAFF
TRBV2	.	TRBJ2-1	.	TGTGCCAGCACCTTTTGGGGGGAAAGCTCCTACAATGAGCAGTTCTTC	CASTFWGESSYNEQFF
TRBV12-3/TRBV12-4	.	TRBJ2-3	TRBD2	TGTGCCAGCAGTTCGTGGACTAGCGGGAGAGGCACAGATACGCAGTATTTT	CASSSWTSGRGTDTQYF
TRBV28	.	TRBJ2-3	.	TGTGCCAGCAGTTTACCGGGGCCAGGGACAGATACGCAGTATTTT	CASSLPGPGTDTQYF
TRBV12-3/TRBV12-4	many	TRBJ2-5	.	TGTGCCAGCAAAACCGGGACCTCCGGGACCCAGTACTTC	CASKTGTSGTQYF
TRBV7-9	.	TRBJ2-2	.	TGTGCCAGCAGCTTAGAGTATCTTCTCCGGGGGAACACCGGGGAGCTGTTTTTT	CASSLEYLLRGNTGELFF
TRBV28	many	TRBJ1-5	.	TGTGCCAGCAGAGGGGCCAGCAATCAGCCCCAGCATTTT	CASRGASNQPQHF
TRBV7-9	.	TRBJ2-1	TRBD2	TGTGCCAGCAGCCATGAGACTAGCGGGAGGTTTGGGAATGAGCAGTTCTTC	CASSHETSGRFGNEQFF
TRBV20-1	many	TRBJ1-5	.	TGCAGTGCTAGAGTTCAGGAGTGGGACATGGGGCAGCCCCAGCATTTT	CSARVQEWDMGQPQHF
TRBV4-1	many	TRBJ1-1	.	TGCGCCAGCAGCCAAGAATCGACGAACACTGAAGCTTTCTTT	CASSQESTNTEAFF
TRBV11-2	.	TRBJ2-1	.	TGTGCCAGCAGCGTCGGACAGTCCTACAATGAGCAGTTCTTC	CASSVGQSYNEQFF
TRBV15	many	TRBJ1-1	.	TGTGCCACCAGCAGAGATTTGGACAATGAAGCTTTCTTT	CATSRDLDNEAFF
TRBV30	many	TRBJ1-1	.	TGTGCCTGGAGTCCTTTCATGAACACTGAAGCTTTCTTT	CAWSPFMNTEAFF
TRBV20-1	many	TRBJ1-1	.	TGCAGTGCTAGGACCAGAGGGGCATTATTCTTT	CSARTRGALFF
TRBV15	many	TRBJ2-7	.	TGTGCCACCAGTATTCCAGGGGTCTACGAGCAGTACTTC	CATSIPGVYEQYF